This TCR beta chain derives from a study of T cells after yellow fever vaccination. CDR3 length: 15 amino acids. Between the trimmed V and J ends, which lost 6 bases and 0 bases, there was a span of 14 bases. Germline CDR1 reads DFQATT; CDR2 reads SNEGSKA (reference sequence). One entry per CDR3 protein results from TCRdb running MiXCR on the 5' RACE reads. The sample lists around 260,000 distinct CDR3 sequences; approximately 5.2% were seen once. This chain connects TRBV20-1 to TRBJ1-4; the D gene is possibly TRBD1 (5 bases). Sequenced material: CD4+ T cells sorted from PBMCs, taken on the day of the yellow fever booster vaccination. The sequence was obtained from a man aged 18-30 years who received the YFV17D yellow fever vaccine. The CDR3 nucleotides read TGCAGTGCCATGGGGCAGGCTGCAACTAATGAAAAACTGTTTTTT. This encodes CSAMGQAATNEKLFF.